The 2 T cell receptor beta chains listed next were all sequenced from one sample in a study of blood T cell repertoires in COVID-19. Sequencing was performed with immunoSEQ multiplex PCR; in TCRdb, only in-frame clones are kept and a portion is missing. The sample yields around 310,000 clones, approximately 87% seen once. The sample taken for sequencing was peripheral blood. These receptor sequences come from a woman in her 50s with active or convalescent COVID-19.

This sequence joins TRBV14 and TRBJ2-7, with D maybe TRBD2 (5 bases). Trimming took 1 base from V and 0 from J, leaving 10 bases between them. This CDR3 has 15 residues. The germline V gene has CDR1 SGHDN and CDR2 FVKESK. CDR3 protein: CASSQVHGGSYEQYF. The CDR3 DNA reads TGTGCCAGCAGCCAAGTTCATGGAGGCTCCTACGAGCAGTACTTC.

V and J are TRBV4-1 and TRBJ1-4, with TRBD1 identical over 11 bases. The germline V gene has CDR1 MGHRA and CDR2 YSYEKL. After removal of 1 base from V and 2 bases from J, the junction contained 3 bases not matched to a gene. The CDR3 has 17 residues. The CDR3 DNA sequence: TGCGCCAGCAGCCAAGGGACAGGGGGCGGCACTAATGAAAAACTGTTTTTT. Its protein product is CASSQGTGGGTNEKLFF.